This T cell receptor (beta chain) emerged from a study of tumor-infiltrating lymphocytes in primary liver carcinoma. Whole-study context: Sample yields, roughly 3.5 to 8 million productive TCRbeta reads, were similar across the tissue types.

TCR beta cDNA came from about 500 ng total RNA, primed with a constant-region primer. The TCR beta library was amplified through three nested multiplex PCR rounds in a modified ARM-PCR procedure. In the first two PCR rounds, TRBV1-TRBV30 forward primers were paired with a C-beta reverse primer, and each round lasted roughly 10 cycles. TCRdb re-analysed the multiplex PCR reads in MiXCR, keeping a single row per CDR3 protein. The sample includes hundreds of thousands of distinct CDR3 sequences, almost 60% of them seen just once. Study-level points and caveats: Pairs comparing tumor with adjacent tissue or blood overlapped less than pairs drawn from tumor regions.

Note on this clonotype: The antigen is undetermined. A much larger clone lies one base from this, so it may be a read error.

Blood RNA originated from unsorted whole blood, with germline DNA additionally extracted. V dropped 3 bases and J dropped 4 bases, with 8 bases sitting between them. The CDR3 has 13 residues. This clonotype originated in a woman in her 30s with primary liver carcinoma and hepatitis B virus infection. Material for sequencing was peripheral blood. V usage is TRBV12-3 or TRBV12-4 and J usage is TRBJ2-3; D unclear. CDR3 sequence reads: CASSFDGPDTQYF. The CDR3 DNA is TGTGCCAGCAGTTTTGATGGCCCAGATACGCAGTATTTT.